The 2 T cell receptor beta chains reported below all come from one sample, sequenced in a study of blood T cell repertoires in COVID-19. The protocol was immunoSEQ multiplex PCR, while the TCRdb copy is restricted to in-frame clones and leaves out a portion. The sample yields around 99,000 clones, more than 65% seen once. The sample taken for sequencing was peripheral blood. These receptors all come from a woman older than 75 with active or convalescent COVID-19.

The chain links TRBV20-1 to TRBJ2-5; 7 bases match TRBD2. Germline-derived CDR1 and CDR2 are DFQATT and SNEGSKA (reference sequence). CDR3 length equals 11 residues. Trimming removed 5 bases from V and 4 bases from J; junction bases left unmatched: 1. The CDR3 DNA follows: TGCAGTGCTGGGAGGGGAGAGACCCAGTACTTC. Translated: CSAGRGETQYF.

The chain has TRBV10-1 and TRBJ2-7, with 12 bases that match TRBD2. CDR1 is WNHNN and CDR2 is SYGVQD in the germline V gene (reference sequence). The V and J ends lost 2 bases and 2 bases, in that order; junction bases with no gene match: 16. CDR3 length: 20 amino acids. The CDR3, as DNA: TGCGCCAGCAGTGAGCTCGAACCCGGGACTAGCGGGTGGACCGCCTACGAGCAGTACTTC. Its translation is CASSELEPGTSGWTAYEQYF.